This is a list of T cell receptor beta chains from one sample in a study of spatial heterogeneity in lung cancer. TCRdb independently ran MiXCR on the 5' RACE reads; one entry per CDR3 protein. The sample gives some 120,000 distinct CDR3 sequences, 12% of which show up once; approximately 15% is in the top ten. The source was PBMCs, collected at follow-up. These receptors were taken from a male donor with early-stage non-small cell lung cancer. Both conserved end residues are part of each CDR3. D genes are given only for firm matches. Size tells how often a clone was seen (once, few, many) or the class of an expanded clone, and some rows leave it out.

>few|TRBV7-2|TRBJ2-7|TRBD1
TGTGCCAGCAGCTCGGGGACAGGATGGGGAGAGTACTTC
CASSSGTGWGEYF
>few|TRBV6-2/TRBV6-3|TRBJ1-2|.
TGTGCCAGCAGTTACTCGAGTCCACCGTGGACAGTGACATTTTTC
CASSYSSPPWTVTFF
>few|TRBV10-3|TRBJ1-5|.
TGTGCCATCAGTAACCGAGGGGGCAATCAGCCCCAGCATTTT
CAISNRGGNQPQHF
>.|TRBV3-1|TRBJ2-7|.
TGTGCCAGCAGCACAGGGTTCGAGCAGTACTTC
CASSTGFEQYF
>.|TRBV19|TRBJ2-1|.
TGTGCCAGTAGCCCTAACCGCAGGGGAAATAACAATGAGCAGTTCTTC
CASSPNRRGNNNEQFF
>.|TRBV6-5|TRBJ2-7|TRBD2
TGTGCCAGCAGTTACCGGACTAGCGGCTACGAGCAGTACTTC
CASSYRTSGYEQYF
>many|TRBV20-1|TRBJ1-3|TRBD1
TGCAGTGCTTACGGGACAGGGGGAAACACCATATATTTT
CSAYGTGGNTIYF
>.|TRBV9|TRBJ2-7|.
TGTGCCAGCAGCGTAGGTTTCGGAGACTCCTACGAGCAGTACTTC
CASSVGFGDSYEQYF
>.|TRBV9|TRBJ2-2|.
TGTGCCAGCAGCGTCTGGGGGCAAGACGCCGGGGAGCTGTTTTTT
CASSVWGQDAGELFF
>.|TRBV6-5|TRBJ2-2|.
TGTGCCAGCAATACCGGGACTGGCAAGGGGGAGCTGTTTTTT
CASNTGTGKGELFF
>few|TRBV9|TRBJ1-6|.
TGTGCCAGCAGCGTCCAACCCAATTCACCCCTCCACTTT
CASSVQPNSPLHF
>many|TRBV29-1|TRBJ2-3|.
TGCAGCGTCCGTCAGCGCGATGGGAGAGATACGCAGTATTTT
CSVRQRDGRDTQYF
>.|TRBV11-2|TRBJ2-7|.
TGTGCCAGCAGCACAACGGACTACGAGCAGTACTTC
CASSTTDYEQYF
>.|TRBV9|TRBJ2-5|TRBD2
TGTGCCAGCAGCGACGGGGGGTTAGGGTACCAAGAGACCCAGTACTTC
CASSDGGLGYQETQYF
>.|TRBV6-5|TRBJ1-6|TRBD1
TGTGCCAGCAGTTATATCCTACAGGGGGCACCTTCACCCCTCCACTTT
CASSYILQGAPSPLHF
>.|TRBV29-1|TRBJ2-3|.
TGCAGCGTTGACTTGCAGGGAGGAGATACGCAGTATTTT
CSVDLQGGDTQYF
>many|TRBV2|TRBJ2-7|.
TGTGCCAGCAGTGAGACAGGCCGATCCCCCTACGAGCAGTACTTC
CASSETGRSPYEQYF
>few|TRBV12-3/TRBV12-4|TRBJ1-5|TRBD1
TGTGCCAGCAGCATGACAGGGGATCCCAATCAGCCCCAGCATTTT
CASSMTGDPNQPQHF
>.|TRBV10-2|TRBJ1-1|TRBD1
TGCGCCAGCAGTGAGTTACAGGGGGCTTTCTTT
CASSELQGAFF
>.|TRBV28|TRBJ2-4|.
TGTGCCAGCAGTTTTAGACGGGGAGCCAAAAACATTCAGTACTTC
CASSFRRGAKNIQYF
>.|TRBV12-3/TRBV12-4|TRBJ1-5|.
TGTGCCAGCCGCCGCGGAGGTCAGCCCCAGCATTTT
CASRRGGQPQHF
>.|TRBV9|TRBJ2-3|TRBD2
TGTGCCAGCAGCCCCACGAGTAGCGGGGGACTAGATACGCAGTATTTT
CASSPTSSGGLDTQYF
>many|TRBV7-2|TRBJ2-2|.
TGTGCCAGCAGCTTAGAAAGGGGGGAGCTGTTTTTT
CASSLERGELFF
>many|TRBV28|TRBJ2-2|.
TGTGCCAGCAGTCCCCTCACCGGGGAGCTGTTTTTT
CASSPLTGELFF
>many|TRBV7-9|TRBJ2-5|TRBD1
TGTGCCAGCCAATGGACAGGGACACAAGAGACCCAGTACTTC
CASQWTGTQETQYF
>few|TRBV11-2|TRBJ2-1|.
TGTGCCAGCAGCTTATCGTGGGGGGCTGGCTACAATGAGCAGTTCTTC
CASSLSWGAGYNEQFF
>many|TRBV10-3|TRBJ2-7|.
TGTGCCATCACGTCTAGGGGGGGCCCGGATTTCTACGAGCAGTACTTC
CAITSRGGPDFYEQYF
>.|TRBV7-2|TRBJ1-1|.
TGTGCCAGCAGCTTGGGGGGGCGAAGAACTGAAGCTTTCTTT
CASSLGGRRTEAFF
>few|TRBV7-6|TRBJ1-4|.
TGTGCCAGCAGCCCCTCGGGATTCGGCGAAAAACTGTTTTTT
CASSPSGFGEKLFF
>.|TRBV5-1|TRBJ2-4|TRBD1
TGCGCCAGCAGCTTCCAGGGGGCGCGGGGTGAAAACATTCAGTACTTC
CASSFQGARGENIQYF
>few|TRBV5-1|TRBJ1-1|.
TGCGCCAGCAGCTTTAACCAGGGCACTGAAGCTTTCTTT
CASSFNQGTEAFF
>many|TRBV5-5|TRBJ2-3|TRBD2
TGTGCCAGCAGCCACACTAGCGGGGGGATCGCAGATACGCAGTATTTT
CASSHTSGGIADTQYF
>many|TRBV12-3/TRBV12-4|TRBJ1-5|.
TGTGCCAGCAGTTTAGGCCCGGGGAATCAGCCCCAGCATTTT
CASSLGPGNQPQHF
>few|TRBV3-1|TRBJ2-7|TRBD2
TGTGCCAGCAGCCAACGCGTGTCTAGCGGGGGGCCACCCCAGTACTTC
CASSQRVSSGGPPQYF
>.|TRBV6-4|TRBJ2-3|TRBD2
TGTGCCAGCAGTGACTCAGCGGGGGCCCCTCTCCAGGGGCAGTATTTT
CASSDSAGAPLQGQYF
>.|TRBV18|TRBJ2-7|.
TGTGCCAGCTCACCAGGGAACGGGTACGAGCAGTACTTC
CASSPGNGYEQYF
>.|TRBV5-6|TRBJ2-5|.
TGTGCCAGCAGCTTGCGGGCCCCCATCCAAGAGACCCAGTACTTC
CASSLRAPIQETQYF
>many|TRBV7-2|TRBJ2-3|TRBD2
TGTGCCAGCAGTCGGACTAGCGGAATGCGCACAGATACGCAGTATTTT
CASSRTSGMRTDTQYF
>few|TRBV7-2|TRBJ2-3|.
TGTGCCAGCAGCTTAGAGGGACTCAGGGGCGCAGATACGCAGTATTTT
CASSLEGLRGADTQYF
>.|TRBV24-1|TRBJ2-5|.
TGTGCCACCAGTGCCTCATTGGGGGGACCGCGGACCCAGTACTTC
CATSASLGGPRTQYF
>.|TRBV27|TRBJ1-1|TRBD1
TGTGCCAGCAGTTCCAAAGGAGGGGGCTACACTGAAGCTTTCTTT
CASSSKGGGYTEAFF
>few|TRBV6-6|TRBJ2-7|TRBD2
TGTGCCAGCAGTCCCTCCGGGACTAGGGCGGGGGTTAGCTCCTACGAGCAGTACTTC
CASSPSGTRAGVSSYEQYF
>many|TRBV15|TRBJ1-2|.
TGTGCCACCAGACTCGAGGTGGCGCGGAGTGATGGCTACACCTTC
CATRLEVARSDGYTF
>few|TRBV5-1|TRBJ2-3|TRBD2
TGCGCCAGCAGCCTTTTGACTAGCGGAGCCACAGATACGCAGTATTTT
CASSLLTSGATDTQYF
>few|TRBV4-2|TRBJ1-5|.
TGTGCCAGCAGCCAAGACAGGGCTAATCAGCCCCAGCATTTT
CASSQDRANQPQHF